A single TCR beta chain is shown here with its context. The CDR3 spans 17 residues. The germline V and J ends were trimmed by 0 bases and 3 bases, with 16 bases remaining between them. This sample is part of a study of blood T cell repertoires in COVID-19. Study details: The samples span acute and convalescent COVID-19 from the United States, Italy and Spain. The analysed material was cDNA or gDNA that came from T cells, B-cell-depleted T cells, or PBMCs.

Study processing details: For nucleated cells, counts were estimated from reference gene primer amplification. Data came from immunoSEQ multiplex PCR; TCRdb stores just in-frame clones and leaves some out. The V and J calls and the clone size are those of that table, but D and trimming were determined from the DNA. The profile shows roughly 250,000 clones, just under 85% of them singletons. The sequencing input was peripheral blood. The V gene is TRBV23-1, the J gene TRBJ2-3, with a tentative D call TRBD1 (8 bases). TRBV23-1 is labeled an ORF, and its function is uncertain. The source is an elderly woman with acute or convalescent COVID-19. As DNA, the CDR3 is TGCGCCAGCAGTCAATCAAGGACAGGGAGGGAAACAGATACGCAGTATTTT. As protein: CASSQSRTGRETDTQYF.